The 17 T cell receptor beta chains in this list originate from one sample, sequenced in a study of T-cell reconstitution after alpha-beta-depleted transplantation in children. Unique molecular identifiers were built into the TCRbeta library. TCRdb independently ran MiXCR on the PCR reads; one entry per CDR3 protein. The sample holds approximately 270,000 distinct CDR3 sequences; 20% to 30% are singletons and the top ten take around 4.8%. This specimen consisted of PBMCs, mostly from graft donor cells, obtained 360 days after TCRalphabeta/CD19-depleted stem cell transplant. All receptors come from a female patient younger than 10 who had a stem cell transplant for congenital amegakaryocytic thrombocytopenia, so the T cells may come from the graft donor.

The chain links TRBV4-2 to TRBJ2-2; 8 bases align to TRBD2. J lost 5 bases, V lost 0 bases, and 11 bases had no gene match. CDR1 and CDR2 from the germline V gene are LGHNA and YNFKEQ. The CDR3 length is 18 residues. The CDR3 loop reads CASSQDWSASGGTGELFF. The CDR3 region has the DNA TGTGCCAGCAGCCAAGATTGGTCGGCTTCGGGAGGGACCGGGGAGCTGTTTTTT.

The chain is built from TRBV20-1 and TRBJ1-3; possible D gene TRBD1, 6 bases. From germline, CDR1 is DFQATT and CDR2 SNEGSKA (reference sequence). V gave up 8 bases and J gave up 0 bases, with 14 bases separating them. The CDR3 is made up of 14 amino acids. The CDR3 DNA reads TGCAGTACCCAAAGACAGGCCTCTGGAAACACCATATATTTT. It yields the protein CSTQRQASGNTIYF.

V is TRBV7-2 and J is TRBJ2-7, with D tentatively TRBD1 or TRBD2 (6 bases each). V lost 1 base to trimming and J lost 8 bases, with 15 bases between them. Germline CDR1 and CDR2: SGHTA and FQGNSA. The CDR3 length is 14 residues. The CDR3 reads CASSLGPQGGKQYF. DNA of the CDR3: TGTGCCAGCAGCTTAGGTCCACAGGGAGGAAAGCAGTACTTC. The full variable domain, completed using reference TRBV7-2 and TRBJ2-7, is GAGVSQSPSNKVTEKGKDVELRCDPISGHTALYWYRQSLGQGLEFLIYFQGNSAPDKSGLPSDRFSAERTGGSVSTLTIQRTQQEDSAVYLCASSLGPQGGKQYFGPGTRLTVT.

This clonotype was seen many times. The gene calls are TRBV7-3 and TRBJ2-1; D is possibly TRBD2 (5 bases). V lost 5 bases and J 3 bases, leaving 8 bases between the germline ends. The CDR3 sequence is 13 residues long. Germline lookup yields CDR1 SGHTA and CDR2 FQGTGA. The CDR3 region is CASSPGVYNEQFF. In DNA, the CDR3 is TGTGCCAGCAGCCCCGGGGTCTACAATGAGCAGTTCTTC.

About this clonotype: The CDR3 end shows no conserved phenylalanine or tryptophan, and so a read error is likely. The chain recombines TRBV15 with TRBJ2-1; possibly TRBD2 for D (6 bases). Trimming pared 2 bases from V and 5 bases from J, leaving 16 bases between. The CDR3 has 16 residues. Germline V lookup: CDR1 LNHNV, CDR2 YYDKDF (reference sequence). The CDR3 is CATSRSGGIGDNEQFY. CDR3 DNA sequence: TGTGCCACCAGCAGAAGTGGGGGGATTGGGGACAATGAGCAGTTCTAC.

V is TRBV12-3 or TRBV12-4 and J is TRBJ2-1; no reliable D call. The CDR3 spans 15 residues. Trimming stripped 0 bases from V and 8 bases from J, with 14 bases between. For the CDR3, the DNA is TGTGCCAGCAGTTTAGCTAGGCGGAGATATGATGAGCAGTTCTTC. The encoded protein is CASSLARRRYDEQFF.

V and J are TRBV6-5 and TRBJ2-7; D is possibly TRBD1 (5 bases). The V gene's germline CDR1 is MNHEY and CDR2 SVGAGI. The CDR3 is 14 residues long. Trimming stripped 0 bases from V and 2 bases from J, with 8 bases between. CDR3 bases: TGTGCCAGCAGTTACTCGACAGATACCTACGAGCAGTACTTC. This encodes CASSYSTDTYEQYF.

Details on this clonotype: In this CDR3 the conserved last residue, phenylalanine or tryptophan, is missing, so a read error is likely. This chain uses TRBV20-1 with TRBJ2-5; tentatively, D is TRBD1 or TRBD2 (6 bases each). This CDR3 contains 16 residues. V lost 0 bases and J 5 bases, leaving 19 bases between the germline ends. Per germline, CDR1 DFQATT and CDR2 SNEGSKA (reference sequence). The CDR3 nucleotides are TGCAGTGCTAGAGATCTTGGGGGGCAGTTTGTGGAGACCCAGTACTTA. This translates into CSARDLGGQFVETQYL.

This clonotype was seen only once. The chain couples TRBV23-1 to TRBJ2-7, with D possibly being TRBD2 (6 bases). TRBV23-1 is an open reading frame, and its role is uncertain. The CDR3 is 14 amino acids. Trimming stripped 2 bases from V and 6 bases from J, with 14 bases between. This CDR3 reads CASSQPGLRIEQYF. The CDR3 bases are TGCGCCAGCAGTCAACCGGGACTGCGTATCGAGCAGTACTTC.

This chain connects TRBV29-1 to TRBJ1-1, with D possibly matching TRBD1 (6 bases). Per germline, CDR1 SQVTM and CDR2 ANQGSEA. V was shortened by 5 bases and J by 7 bases, with 26 bases between the two germline ends. The CDR3 has 16 residues. The CDR3 region has the DNA TGCAGCGTTACCATAACCACTCAGGGGTTTGGGGTTGAAGCTTTCTTT. Translating gives CSVTITTQGFGVEAFF. The full variable domain, with the rest looked up from reference TRBV29-1 and TRBJ1-1, is SAVISQKPSRDICQRGTSLTIQCQVDSQVTMMFWYRQQPGQSLTLIATANQGSEATYESGFVIDKFPISRPNLTFSTLTVSNMSPEDSSIYLCSVTITTQGFGVEAFFGQGTRLTVV.

The CDR3 here is CASSFGLAVQETQYF. The CDR3 DNA is TGTGCCAGCAGCTTTGGACTAGCGGTTCAAGAGACCCAGTACTTC. This chain connects TRBV7-6 to TRBJ2-5, with TRBD2 identical over 10 bases. This CDR3 is 15 amino acids long. Germline loops: CDR1 SGHVS, CDR2 FNYEAQ. Germline trimming cut 3 bases from V and 2 bases from J; bases unmatched to any gene: 3. Complete variable domain (other parts from reference TRBV7-6 and TRBJ2-5): GAGVSQSPRYKVTKRGQDVALRCDPISGHVSLYWYRQALGQGPEFLTYFNYEAQQDKSGLPNDRFSAERPEGSISTLTIQRTEQRDSAMYRCASSFGLAVQETQYFGPGTRLLVL.

This rearrangement joins TRBV6-5 to TRBJ1-1; tentative D call: TRBD1 (6 bases). Trimming removed 0 bases from V and 2 bases from J, with 16 bases in between. Per germline, CDR1 MNHEY and CDR2 SVGAGI. The CDR3 has 17 residues. CDR3 amino acids: CASSYSSSGHGNTEAFF. In nucleotides, the CDR3 is TGTGCCAGCAGTTACTCGAGTTCGGGACACGGAAACACTGAAGCTTTCTTT.

V and J are TRBV4-1 and TRBJ2-7; D might be TRBD1 (5 bases). The germline gives CDR1 MGHRA, CDR2 YSYEKL. The CDR3 extends over 13 amino acids. V lost 1 base, J lost 3 bases, and 7 bases lay in between. Here the CDR3 DNA reads TGCGCCAGCAGCCAAGGGGGCGACTACGAGCAGTACTTC. Its translation is CASSQGGDYEQYF.

The sample holds a few counts of this clonotype. CDR3 protein: CSARDWGFAEQFF. The CDR3 bases are TGCAGTGCTAGAGATTGGGGCTTCGCTGAGCAGTTCTTC. The chain combines TRBV20-1 with TRBJ2-1, with D possibly TRBD1 on 5 matching bases. V was trimmed by 0 bases and J by 9 bases, leaving 12 bases between them. The CDR3 has 13 residues. Germline CDR1 and CDR2: DFQATT and SNEGSKA (reference sequence).

There are a few counts of this clonotype. CDR3 coding DNA: TGCAGTGCCCCCTCCTCGCGGGGGGCGACAGATACGCAGTATTTT. This gives the protein CSAPSSRGATDTQYF. The chain uses TRBV20-1 and TRBJ2-3; 8 nucleotides line up with TRBD2. Trimming removed 6 bases from V and 3 bases from J; junction bases left unmatched: 11. The CDR3 is 15 amino acids. In germline, CDR1 is DFQATT, CDR2 SNEGSKA (reference sequence).

J is TRBJ2-1 and V is TRBV15; no firm D call. V was shortened by 0 bases and J by 7 bases, with 16 bases between the two germline ends. The CDR3 extends over 16 amino acids. Germline V CDR1 and CDR2: LNHNV, YYDKDF (reference sequence). The CDR3 here is CATSRDQHITGNEQFF. CDR3 DNA sequence: TGTGCCACCAGCAGAGATCAACACATCACCGGGAATGAGCAGTTCTTC.

The V call is TRBV30, the J call TRBJ2-7; possibly TRBD1 or TRBD2 for D (6 bases each). V was cut by 2 bases and J by 3 bases, with 8 bases left in between. Germline lookup yields CDR1 GTSNPN and CDR2 SVGIG (reference sequence). The CDR3 runs to 12 residues. CDR3 sequence reads: CAWSRGLYEQYF. The CDR3 DNA is TGTGCCTGGAGTCGGGGGCTCTACGAGCAGTACTTC.